A single T cell receptor (beta chain) is shown here with its context. What it binds is not known. The data were taken from a study of T cell clonotyping in hematopoietic cell transplantation. The CDR3 runs 14 residues. V trimming: 2 bases; J trimming: 1 base; junction bases outside the gene matches: 0. Looked up from germline, CDR1 is SGDLS and CDR2 is YYNGEE. TCRdb's table, derived via immunoSEQ multiplex PCR, lists solely in-frame clones and lacks some. This sample has 15,000 to 20,000 clones, with 80% to 95% found just once. Notes on the study in general: After transplant, recipient diversity fell while pathologically expanded clonotypes grew through day 180. No sorting was done, leaving CD4 and CD8 contributions mixed. Higher Inverse Simpson Index values in graft donor and pretransplant recipient predicted broader posttransplant TCR diversity.

This sequence was found in a man aged 40-49 years in good health. Some clones in this sample may be carry-over from other donors' samples. The sample consisted of peripheral blood mononuclear cells. The V call is TRBV9, the J call TRBJ1-2; 9 bases agree with TRBD1. The CDR3 region has the DNA TGTGCCAGCAGCGTGACAGGGGGTAACTATGGCTACACCTTC. Residues: CASSVTGGNYGYTF.